The 16 T cell receptor beta chains listed next were all sequenced from one sample in a study of naive and memory T cell subsets. Both TRBC1 and TRBC2 were covered by a beta constant-region primer of two equimolar oligonucleotides. The ligated cDNA underwent four PCR rounds using SP2 and nested alpha and beta constant-region primers. TCRdb ran MiXCR on the UMI-ligation and nested PCR reads and lists one entry per CDR3 protein. The table records about 120,000 distinct CDR3 sequences, roughly 36% of them present only once. The sequenced sample was central memory CD4+ T cells from blood. The origin of the receptors is a human donor in good health.

The chain recombines TRBV5-5 with TRBJ2-5, with 7 bases identical to TRBD2. The CDR3 consists of 17 residues. Germline CDR1 is SGHKS and CDR2 is YYEKEE (reference sequence). V dropped 3 bases and J dropped 2; count of bases not matched to a gene: 13. The CDR3 region is CASSSSGGGRVQETQYF. The CDR3 DNA reads as TGTGCCAGCAGCTCCAGTGGAGGCGGGAGAGTACAAGAGACCCAGTACTTC.

The sample holds a few counts of this clonotype. V usage is TRBV7-3 and J usage is TRBJ2-1; 8 bases are shared with TRBD2. The V gene end was trimmed by 5 bases and the J gene end by 10 bases; junction bases not matched to a gene: 19. The CDR3 has 17 amino acids. Per germline, CDR1 SGHTA and CDR2 FQGTGA. The CDR3 here is CASSLRGVAGRPGEQFF. The CDR3 DNA reads TGTGCCAGCAGCCTAAGGGGGGTAGCGGGAAGACCAGGGGAGCAGTTCTTC.

The J gene is TRBJ1-3, the V gene TRBV28; D might be TRBD1 (6 bases). The CDR3 is 16 amino acids. Per the germline V gene, CDR1 is MDHEN and CDR2 is SYDVKM. Trimming cost V 6 bases and J 0 bases, with 15 bases left between them. The CDR3 loop is CASSAGTPYSGNTIYF. The CDR3 DNA is TGTGCCAGCAGCGCCGGGACACCGTACTCTGGAAACACCATATATTTT.

This clonotype was counted a few times. Here the CDR3 reads CASSLASGGQFF. As DNA, the CDR3 is TGTGCCAGCAGCTTAGCCAGCGGGGGGCAGTTCTTC. The V gene is TRBV7-6, the J gene TRBJ2-1; 8 positions match TRBD2. V dropped 0 bases and J dropped 12; count of bases not matched to a gene: 1. This CDR3 has 12 residues. Germline assignment: CDR1 SGHVS and CDR2 FNYEAQ.

This clonotype was counted a few times. This chain uses TRBV28 with TRBJ2-5; the match to TRBD2 covers 11 bases. The V segment lost 6 bases and the J segment 4 bases; nucleotides outside the gene matches: 7. CDR3 length: 15 residues. Germline CDR1 is MDHEN and CDR2 is SYDVKM. CDR3 bases: TGTGCCAGCAGAAGGCCGGGACTAGCGGCAGAGACCCAGTACTTC. This translates into CASRRPGLAAETQYF.

This clonotype was counted only a few times. The CDR3, as DNA: TGTGCCAGCAACGGACAGGGCCAGGTTCAGTACTTC. Its protein product is CASNGQGQVQYF. The rearrangement joins TRBV6-2 or TRBV6-3 to TRBJ2-4; 8 bases fit TRBD1. In germline, CDR1 is MNHEY, CDR2 SVGEGT. This CDR3 region has 12 residues. Germline trimming cut 7 bases from V and 11 bases from J; bases unmatched to any gene: 7.

The gene calls are TRBV20-1 and TRBJ2-1; D not resolved. Trimming cost V 2 bases and J 5 bases, with 7 bases left between them. The CDR3 runs to 12 residues. Germline CDR1 reads DFQATT; CDR2 reads SNEGSKA (reference sequence). CDR3 residues: CSARYSHNEQFF. The CDR3 region has the DNA TGCAGTGCTAGATATTCCCACAATGAGCAGTTCTTC.

This chain links TRBV11-2 with TRBJ2-7; 10 positions agree with TRBD1. V shed 2 bases, J shed 1 base, and the junction held 2 bases outside the gene matches. Germline CDR1 SGHAT, CDR2 FQNNGV. The CDR3 is made up of 15 amino acids. This CDR3 reads CASSLPGQGSYEQYF. The CDR3, as DNA: TGTGCCAGCAGCTTACCGGGACAGGGGTCCTACGAGCAGTACTTC.

V usage is TRBV2 and J usage is TRBJ2-1; D is perhaps TRBD2 (5 bases). The CDR3 is 14 residues long. Germline values: CDR1 SNHLY, CDR2 FYNNEI. V lost 5 bases, J lost 7 bases, and 15 bases lay in between. The CDR3 sequence is CASSLRDSGNEQFF. The DNA for the CDR3 is TGTGCCAGCAGTCTTCGGGATTCGGGGAATGAGCAGTTCTTC.

The CDR3 region is CSARGTGLREQYF. CDR3 coding DNA: TGCAGTGCTAGGGGGACAGGGTTGAGGGAGCAGTACTTC. This chain links TRBV20-1 with TRBJ2-7, with TRBD1 identical over 9 bases. Looked up from germline, CDR1 is DFQATT and CDR2 is SNEGSKA (reference sequence). V dropped 3 bases and J dropped 7; count of bases not matched to a gene: 7. The CDR3 covers 13 residues.

The chain is built from TRBV28 and TRBJ2-7, with TRBD2 identical over 9 bases. V shed 5 bases and J 6 bases; nucleotides not matched to a gene: 8. CDR3 size: 14 residues. The germline gives CDR1 MDHEN, CDR2 SYDVKM. The CDR3 bases are TGTGCCAGCAGTCCCCACGGGACTAGCTTCGAGCAGTACTTC. Protein sequence: CASSPHGTSFEQYF.

The chain is built from TRBV24-1 and TRBJ2-1; 7 bases are shared with TRBD1. Trimming at V came to 9 bases and at J to 8 bases, leaving 6 bases not matched to a gene. Germline CDR1 and CDR2: KGHDR and SFDVKD. This CDR3 has 12 residues. The DNA for the CDR3 is TGTGCCACCCAGGGACAGTTACATGAGCAGTTCTTC. Encoded protein: CATQGQLHEQFF.

J is TRBJ2-4 and V is TRBV28, with D perhaps being TRBD1 or TRBD2 (5 bases each). The CDR3 is 14 amino acids. The V end lost 0 bases, the J end lost 5 bases, and 8 bases lay between the germline ends. From germline, CDR1 is MDHEN and CDR2 SYDVKM. The DNA for the CDR3 is TGTGCCAGCAGTTTATGGGGGGACGAAAACATTCAGTACTTC. Protein sequence: CASSLWGDENIQYF.

This clonotype was counted only a few times. This chain joins TRBV28 and TRBJ1-6; D unclear. CDR3 length: 13 residues. In germline, CDR1 is MDHEN, CDR2 SYDVKM. Trimming shortened V by 3 bases and J by 10 bases, and 10 bases separated the two germline ends. CDR3: CASSFEGPSPLHF. CDR3 DNA: TGTGCCAGCAGTTTTGAGGGCCCCTCACCCCTCCACTTT. Combining the CDR3 with reference TRBV28 and TRBJ1-6 gives the whole variable domain DVKVTQSSRYLVKRTGEKVFLECVQDMDHENMFWYRQDPGLGLRLIYFSYDVKMKEKGDIPEGYSVSREKKERFSLILESASTNQTSMYLCASSFEGPSPLHFGNGTRLTVT.

Only a few counts were recorded for this clonotype. This chain connects TRBV25-1 to TRBJ1-5; D gene ambiguous. CDR3 length: 14 residues. Germline V gene sequence: CDR1 MGHDK, CDR2 SYGVNS. The ends were cut back, 3 bases at V and 4 bases at J, with 10 bases in the middle. In nucleotides, the CDR3 is TGTGCCAGCAGTGAGTCCGGGTGGAATCAGCCCCAGCATTTT. As protein: CASSESGWNQPQHF.

The V call is TRBV28, the J call TRBJ2-1; 15 positions agree with TRBD2. This CDR3 region has 17 residues. Germline values: CDR1 MDHEN, CDR2 SYDVKM. V lost 5 bases and J lost 3; bases outside the gene matches: 5. In nucleotides, the CDR3 is TGTGCCAGCAGTAAAGCGGGACTAGCGGGAGGCTACAATGAGCAGTTCTTC. This codes for CASSKAGLAGGYNEQFF.